Reported below is one T cell receptor (beta chain). Antigen unknown. Other DNA sequences within the sample encode an identical CDR3. The data derive from a study of cytomegalovirus exposure and HLA in healthy donors. Study-wide findings and caveats: Most TCRs appeared rarely, but some public TCRs recurred in many donors.

PCR involved 60 Vbeta and 13 Jbeta primers. The data were produced by immunoSEQ multiplex PCR, yet TCRdb's version contains in-frame clones alone and is incomplete. The sample records 110,000 to 150,000 clones, 70% being singletons. Sequenced: PBMCs. This receptor was taken from a woman aged 25 to 39 in good health and CMV-seronegative.

In DNA form, the CDR3 reads TGTGCCTGGAGTGAGGGACAGGGATCGTATGGCTACACCTTC. As protein: CAWSEGQGSYGYTF. V and J are TRBV30 and TRBJ1-2, with 9 bases fitting TRBD1. CDR1 and CDR2 (germline): GTSNPN, SVGIG (reference sequence). The CDR3 contains 14 residues. The V and J ends lost 1 base and 5 bases, in that order; junction bases with no gene match: 5.